These 22 T cell receptor beta chains were sequenced from one sample in a study of sequential checkpoint blockade in melanoma. As for treatment: randomized to nivolumab then ipilimumab (arm A) or the reverse (arm B). The data were produced by immunoSEQ multiplex PCR, yet TCRdb's version contains in-frame clones alone and is incomplete. The sample lists about 13,000 clones, around 77% occurring once. The sample here was CD8+ T cells sorted from blood (inferred from file names), taken from a patient given nivolumab and ipilimumab in sequence. These receptors all stem from a human patient with melanoma. Some clones in this sample may be carry-over from other donors' samples.

The DNA of the CDR3 is TGTGCCAGCAGTGTTACAGGGGGCGGTATCTACGAGCAGTACTTC. Translation: CASSVTGGGIYEQYF. The gene calls are TRBV27 and TRBJ2-7; 9 nucleotides align to TRBD1. Germline loops: CDR1 MNHEY, CDR2 SMNVEV (reference sequence). V trimming: 5 bases; J trimming: 3 bases; junction bases outside the gene matches: 8. The CDR3 totals 15 residues.

The V gene is TRBV27, the J gene TRBJ2-6; 7 bases map to TRBD2. The CDR3 extends over 15 amino acids. Germline CDR1 reads MNHEY; CDR2 reads SMNVEV (reference sequence). The V and J ends lost 7 bases and 2 bases, in that order; junction bases with no gene match: 5. The CDR3 sequence: CASTWGGTGANVLTF. The CDR3 DNA reads TGTGCCAGCACCTGGGGGGGGACTGGGGCCAACGTCCTGACTTTC.

This sequence joins TRBV5-3 and TRBJ1-5, with 10 bases that match TRBD1. TRBV5-3 is marked as an open reading frame, function uncertain. The junction had 6 bases not matched to a gene; V was cut back by 0 bases and J by 0 bases. CDR3 length: 18 residues. The CDR3 region has the DNA TGTGCCAGAAGCTTGGCCGGGACAGGGGTTCATAGCAATCAGCCCCAGCATTTT. This sequence encodes CARSLAGTGVHSNQPQHF.

This clone appeared a few times. This rearrangement joins TRBV10-3 to TRBJ1-5; D gene ambiguous. Trimming took 0 bases from V and 7 from J, leaving 10 bases between them. The CDR3 loop spans 14 amino acids. The germline CDR1 and CDR2 sequences are ENHRY and SYGVKD. The CDR3: CAISESREGQPQHF. CDR3 sequence (DNA): TGTGCCATCAGTGAGTCTCGGGAGGGCCAGCCCCAGCATTTT.

CDR3 nucleotide sequence: TGTGCCAGCAGCCCACAGGGATCGAACACCGGGGAGCTGTTTTTT. Translation gives CASSPQGSNTGELFF. The chain combines TRBV7-6 with TRBJ2-2, with a possible D match to TRBD1 (6 bases). The CDR3 covers 15 residues. V was trimmed by 5 bases and J by 0 bases, leaving 10 bases between them. In germline, CDR1 is SGHVS, CDR2 FNYEAQ.

This sequence joins TRBV7-6 and TRBJ2-5; 10 bases fit TRBD2. Per germline, CDR1 SGHVS and CDR2 FNYEAQ. V shed 2 bases and J 2 bases; nucleotides not matched to a gene: 8. The CDR3 has 17 residues. CDR3 nucleotides: TGTGCCAGCAGCTTAAGGCATAGACTAGCGGGTCAAGAGACCCAGTACTTC. It is translated as CASSLRHRLAGQETQYF.

The chain carries TRBV11-2 and TRBJ1-6; TRBD1 matches at 10 bases. The length of the CDR3 is 14 residues. Germline V gene data show CDR1 as SGHAT and CDR2 as FQNNGV. After removal of 5 bases from V and 10 bases from J, the junction contained 5 bases not matched to a gene. CDR3 coding DNA: TGTGCCAGCAGCACCGGGACAGGGGTATCACCCCTCCACTTT. Protein product: CASSTGTGVSPLHF.

The genes are TRBV28 and TRBJ2-7, with D possibly TRBD1 on 5 matching bases. CDR3 length: 12 residues. The germline CDR1 and CDR2 sequences are MDHEN and SYDVKM. Trimming stripped 4 bases from V and 5 bases from J, with 9 bases between. The CDR3 spells CASSSNRHEQYF. In DNA form, the CDR3 reads TGTGCCAGCAGTTCAAACAGGCACGAGCAGTACTTC.

The chain combines TRBV5-6 with TRBJ1-4; no clear D gene. Germline assignment: CDR1 SGHDT and CDR2 YYEEEE. This CDR3 spans 15 amino acids. The V end lost 0 bases, the J end lost 8 bases, and 14 bases lay between the germline ends. CDR3 coding DNA: TGTGCCAGCAGCTTGGCCCGCACGGGGAAGGAAAAACTGTTTTTT. Amino acid sequence: CASSLARTGKEKLFF. The full variable domain, in which reference TRBV5-6 and TRBJ1-4 provide the parts outside the CDR3, is DAGVTQSPTHLIKTRGQQVTLRCSPKSGHDTVSWYQQALGQGPQFIFQYYEEEERQRGNFPDRFSGHQFPNYSSELNVNALLLGDSALYLCASSLARTGKEKLFFGSGTQLSVL.

In this sample, this clone is medium-sized. J is TRBJ2-1 and V is TRBV14; unclear D gene. From germline, CDR1 is SGHDN and CDR2 FVKESK. The CDR3 loop spans 15 amino acids. V was cut by 3 bases and J by 0 bases, with 9 bases left in between. CDR3 amino acids: CASSHPPSSYNEQFF. The CDR3 DNA is TGTGCCAGCAGCCATCCCCCGAGCTCCTACAATGAGCAGTTCTTC.

This sequence joins TRBV6-5 and TRBJ1-5; D unclear. The V end lost 4 bases, the J end lost 4 bases, and 5 bases lay between the germline ends. The CDR3 extends over 12 amino acids. Germline-derived CDR1 and CDR2 are MNHEY and SVGAGI. The CDR3 protein is CASSSLNQPQHF. The DNA for the CDR3 is TGTGCCAGCAGTTCTCTAAATCAGCCCCAGCATTTT.

V usage is TRBV27 and J usage is TRBJ2-3, with 8 nucleotides matching TRBD2. After removal of 7 bases from V and 4 bases from J, the junction contained 7 bases not matched to a gene. CDR3 length: 14 residues. The V gene's germline CDR1 is MNHEY and CDR2 SMNVEV (reference sequence). CDR3 DNA sequence: TGTGCCAGCATCGCGGGGGGCGTAGCAGATACGCAGTATTTT. Protein sequence: CASIAGGVADTQYF.

The CDR3 coding sequence is TGCGCCAGCAGCCAAGGGGGACAGGGGGTCACTGAAGCTTTCTTT. Protein: CASSQGGQGVTEAFF. This sequence joins TRBV4-3 and TRBJ1-1; 11 bases align to TRBD1. The CDR3 covers 15 residues. The germline CDR1 and CDR2 sequences are LGHNA and YSLEER. With 1 base clipped from V and 4 bases from J, the junction kept 2 bases outside the gene matches.

This clone appeared a single time. This chain connects TRBV4-2 to TRBJ2-3; 8 bases are shared with TRBD2. After removal of 0 bases from V and 7 bases from J, the junction contained 21 bases not matched to a gene. The CDR3 runs to 20 residues. Germline-derived CDR1 and CDR2 are LGHNA and YNFKEQ. This CDR3 is CASSQDQTRGLGRGRNTQYF. CDR3 sequence (DNA): TGTGCCAGCAGCCAAGATCAGACTAGGGGACTAGGCCGGGGCAGGAATACGCAGTATTTT.

This clone was observed many times. The chain combines TRBV4-2 with TRBJ1-1; TRBD1 aligns across 7 bases. This CDR3 spans 17 amino acids. V lost 5 bases and J lost 4; bases outside the gene matches: 16. Germline V gene sequence: CDR1 LGHNA, CDR2 YNFKEQ. Written as DNA, the CDR3 is TGTGCCAGCAGCACCCATGAGTACAGGGGTTTGGGCACTGAAGCTTTCTTT. Protein: CASSTHEYRGLGTEAFF.

This clone has more than one count but fewer than ten. The V gene is TRBV5-8, the J gene TRBJ1-1; D remains ambiguous. Trimming left V 0 bases short and J 5 bases short, with 14 bases between. This CDR3 contains 15 residues. Germline-derived CDR1 and CDR2 are SGHTS and YDEGEE. The CDR3 nucleotides are TGTGCCAGCAGCTTGGAAGGGCGGGGAGGGACTGAAGCTTTCTTT. Translated: CASSLEGRGGTEAFF.

J is TRBJ1-2 and V is TRBV5-8; TRBD1 matches 8 bases. The CDR3 covers 15 residues. The J segment lost 2 bases and the V segment lost 4 bases, leaving 7 bases of the junction unmatched. Germline CDR1 SGHTS, CDR2 YDEGEE. CDR3 DNA: TGTGCCAGCAGCCCCGGGACAGGATTCAACTATGGCTACACCTTC. Translating it yields CASSPGTGFNYGYTF.

The chain recombines TRBV5-8 with TRBJ2-7; D unclear. Germline V lookup: CDR1 SGHTS, CDR2 YDEGEE. Trimming cost V 2 bases and J 1 base, with 7 bases left between them. The CDR3 is 13 residues long. CDR3 in DNA: TGTGCCAGCAGCTTTGTCTCGTCCTACGAGCAGTACTTC. Translating gives CASSFVSSYEQYF.

The chain recombines TRBV11-2 with TRBJ2-3; 8 bases fit TRBD2. Germline CDR1 SGHAT, CDR2 FQNNGV. The V and J ends lost 2 bases and 5 bases, in that order; junction bases with no gene match: 9. The CDR3 extends over 16 amino acids. Here the CDR3 DNA reads TGTGCCAGCAGCTTAATTCCGGGGGGGCCGAGAGATACGCAGTATTTT. Translating it yields CASSLIPGGPRDTQYF.

The CDR3 DNA follows: TGTGCCAGCAGCCCGGGGGACTCCTACGAGCAGTACTTC. It is translated as CASSPGDSYEQYF. The J gene is TRBJ2-5, the V gene TRBV9; TRBD2 is a possible D gene (6 bases). The J call may be in error: the DNA end matches TRBJ2-7 better. Germline V lookup: CDR1 SGDLS, CDR2 YYNGEE. The CDR3 covers 13 residues.

J is TRBJ2-1 and V is TRBV15, with D maybe TRBD1 (6 bases). CDR1 and CDR2 (germline): LNHNV, YYDKDF (reference sequence). Trimming removed 3 bases at V and 4 bases at J, with 16 bases between. The CDR3 contains 16 residues. DNA of the CDR3: TGTGCCACCAGCAGCACGTATGGACAGCCTTACAATGAGCAGTTCTTC. This sequence encodes CATSSTYGQPYNEQFF.

The gene calls are TRBV7-6 and TRBJ2-3; D remains unclear. Per germline, CDR1 SGHVS and CDR2 FNYEAQ. Deletions cut 2 bases from V and 2 bases from J, with 5 bases between. This CDR3 spans 13 amino acids. CDR3 amino acids: CASSLLPTDTQYF. CDR3 nucleotides: TGTGCCAGCAGCTTACTCCCCACAGATACGCAGTATTTT.